A selection of T cell receptor beta chains follows, all from one sample in a study of shared clonotypes between healthy human individuals. Method: immunoSEQ multiplex PCR; TCRdb's copy keeps in-frame clones and lacks some. The sample has some 650,000 clones; roughly 97% are singletons. Source material: naive CD4+ T cells sorted from blood. All receptors come from a woman aged 25 to 45 in good health. CDR3s include the opening cysteine and the closing phenylalanine or tryptophan. Each record gives: V gene, D gene, J gene, clone size, CDR3 protein, CDR3 DNA. D genes are given only for firm matches. Clone size, where shown, is once, few, many, or a class for clones that have expanded.

v_gene: TRBV28; d_gene: -; j_gene: TRBJ2-1; abundance: once; CDR3aa: CASSLTARSYNEQFF; CDR3nt: TGTGCCAGCAGTTTAACGGCGCGCTCCTACAATGAGCAGTTCTTC
v_gene: TRBV5-1; d_gene: -; j_gene: TRBJ2-1; abundance: few; CDR3aa: CASSLGLENNEQFF; CDR3nt: TGCGCCAGCAGCTTGGGACTAGAGAACAATGAGCAGTTCTTC
v_gene: TRBV28; d_gene: -; j_gene: TRBJ2-7; abundance: -; CDR3aa: CASSWQGVSYEQYF; CDR3nt: TGTGCCAGCTCCTGGCAGGGAGTCAGCTACGAGCAGTACTTC
v_gene: TRBV29-1; d_gene: TRBD1; j_gene: TRBJ2-5; abundance: once; CDR3aa: CSVRADRGKETQYF; CDR3nt: TGCAGCGTAAGAGCGGACAGGGGGAAAGAGACCCAGTACTTC
v_gene: TRBV6-1; d_gene: -; j_gene: TRBJ2-7; abundance: once; CDR3aa: CASSEAVGINLYEQYF; CDR3nt: TGTGCCAGCAGTGAAGCGGTCGGCATCAATCTCTACGAGCAGTACTTC
v_gene: TRBV28; d_gene: -; j_gene: TRBJ1-4; abundance: -; CDR3aa: CASSFILGTYNEKLFF; CDR3nt: TGTGCCAGCAGTTTTATTTTAGGGACGTACAATGAAAAACTGTTTTTT
v_gene: TRBV5-6; d_gene: -; j_gene: TRBJ2-4; abundance: -; CDR3aa: CASSVLDATWAKNIQYF; CDR3nt: TGTGCCAGCAGCGTCTTGGACGCGACCTGGGCCAAAAACATTCAGTACTTC
v_gene: TRBV4-1; d_gene: TRBD1; j_gene: TRBJ2-7; abundance: -; CDR3aa: CASSQVPGQGIYEQYF; CDR3nt: TGCGCCAGCAGCCAAGTACCGGGACAGGGGATCTACGAGCAGTACTTC
v_gene: TRBV6-5; d_gene: -; j_gene: TRBJ2-7; abundance: once; CDR3aa: CASSYTGQGPYEQYF; CDR3nt: TGTGCCAGCAGTTACACGGGGCAGGGTCCCTACGAGCAGTACTTC
v_gene: TRBV30; d_gene: -; j_gene: TRBJ2-4; abundance: -; CDR3aa: CAWTTDIGIQYF; CDR3nt: TGTGCCTGGACTACGGATATCGGCATTCAGTACTTC
v_gene: TRBV5-1; d_gene: -; j_gene: TRBJ2-1; abundance: -; CDR3aa: CASSFSGAGNEQFF; CDR3nt: TGCGCCAGCAGCTTTTCGGGAGCTGGCAATGAGCAGTTCTTC
v_gene: TRBV6-4; d_gene: TRBD1; j_gene: TRBJ1-2; abundance: -; CDR3aa: CASSDTGQGDGYTF; CDR3nt: TGTGCCAGCAGTGACACGGGACAGGGTGATGGCTACACCTTC
v_gene: TRBV7-7; d_gene: -; j_gene: TRBJ2-2; abundance: -; CDR3aa: CASSVDGAWSGELFF; CDR3nt: TGTGCCAGCAGCGTGGACGGGGCTTGGTCCGGGGAGCTGTTTTTT
v_gene: TRBV19; d_gene: TRBD1; j_gene: TRBJ1-5; abundance: -; CDR3aa: CASSPWTGEASPQHF; CDR3nt: TGTGCCAGTAGTCCCTGGACAGGGGAAGCATCACCCCAGCATTTT
v_gene: TRBV6-5; d_gene: TRBD2; j_gene: TRBJ2-2; abundance: -; CDR3aa: CASSSSSGSRGELFF; CDR3nt: TGTGCCAGCAGTTCGAGTAGCGGGAGCCGAGGGGAGCTGTTTTTT
v_gene: TRBV7-8; d_gene: -; j_gene: TRBJ1-5; abundance: -; CDR3aa: CASQRGRNQPQHF; CDR3nt: TGTGCCAGCCAAAGAGGGCGGAATCAGCCCCAGCATTTT
v_gene: TRBV21-1; d_gene: -; j_gene: TRBJ1-4; abundance: -; CDR3aa: CASSRGTDRKVEKLFF; CDR3nt: TGTGCCAGCAGCAGGGGAACAGACAGAAAGGTTGAAAAACTGTTTTTT
v_gene: TRBV6-6; d_gene: -; j_gene: TRBJ2-7; abundance: -; CDR3aa: CASSSKGRLGSDEQYF; CDR3nt: TGTGCCAGCAGTTCAAAAGGGAGGCTCGGAAGCGACGAGCAGTACTTC
v_gene: TRBV9; d_gene: -; j_gene: TRBJ2-3; abundance: -; CDR3aa: CASSVDFGDTQYF; CDR3nt: TGTGCCAGCAGCGTAGACTTTGGAGATACGCAGTATTTT
v_gene: TRBV29-1; d_gene: TRBD1; j_gene: TRBJ2-5; abundance: -; CDR3aa: CSVDRDSQETQYF; CDR3nt: TGCAGCGTTGACCGGGACAGCCAAGAGACCCAGTACTTC
v_gene: TRBV2; d_gene: -; j_gene: TRBJ1-6; abundance: -; CDR3aa: CASSEGPGTPLHF; CDR3nt: TGTGCCAGCAGTGAAGGGCCGGGGACACCCCTCCACTTT
v_gene: TRBV5-1; d_gene: -; j_gene: TRBJ2-1; abundance: -; CDR3aa: CASSHTIWTEYNEQFF; CDR3nt: TGCGCCAGCAGCCATACGATTTGGACAGAATACAATGAGCAGTTCTTC
v_gene: TRBV7-9; d_gene: -; j_gene: TRBJ2-5; abundance: -; CDR3aa: CATDTQYF; CDR3nt: TGTGCCACGGACACCCAGTACTTC
v_gene: TRBV19; d_gene: TRBD1; j_gene: TRBJ1-2; abundance: -; CDR3aa: CASSRAGTGVPYGYTF; CDR3nt: TGTGCCAGTAGTAGAGCCGGGACAGGGGTCCCCTATGGCTACACCTTC
v_gene: TRBV18; d_gene: TRBD1; j_gene: TRBJ1-1; abundance: once; CDR3aa: CASSPRQGARDTEAFF; CDR3nt: TGTGCCAGCTCACCCAGACAGGGGGCGCGAGACACTGAAGCTTTCTTT
v_gene: TRBV27; d_gene: -; j_gene: TRBJ1-6; abundance: once; CDR3aa: CASSLSMAAWAPLHF; CDR3nt: TGTGCCAGCAGTTTATCGATGGCCGCCTGGGCACCCCTCCACTTT
v_gene: TRBV27; d_gene: TRBD1; j_gene: TRBJ1-1; abundance: -; CDR3aa: CASSPTRDRGVNAAFF; CDR3nt: TGTGCCAGCAGTCCTACCCGGGACAGGGGAGTGAACGCAGCTTTCTTT
v_gene: TRBV19; d_gene: -; j_gene: TRBJ1-5; abundance: -; CDR3aa: CASSAHQGLNQPQHF; CDR3nt: TGTGCCAGTAGTGCTCATCAGGGTCTTAATCAGCCCCAGCATTTT
v_gene: TRBV7-9; d_gene: TRBD2; j_gene: TRBJ2-7; abundance: once; CDR3aa: CASSRTRDEQYF; CDR3nt: TGTGCCAGCAGCCGGACTAGAGACGAGCAGTACTTC
v_gene: TRBV5-4; d_gene: -; j_gene: TRBJ2-2; abundance: -; CDR3aa: CASSLSGRSNTGELFF; CDR3nt: TGTGCCAGCAGCTTGTCTGGCCGTTCGAACACCGGGGAGCTGTTTTTT
v_gene: TRBV6-1; d_gene: TRBD1; j_gene: TRBJ1-1; abundance: -; CDR3aa: CASRLQGAYTEAFF; CDR3nt: TGTGCCAGCAGACTACAGGGGGCCTACACTGAAGCTTTCTTT
v_gene: TRBV28; d_gene: -; j_gene: TRBJ2-7; abundance: -; CDR3aa: CASSFRYEQYF; CDR3nt: TGTGCCAGCAGTTTTAGGTACGAGCAGTACTTC
v_gene: TRBV6-5; d_gene: -; j_gene: TRBJ2-1; abundance: -; CDR3aa: CASSRTESSYNEQFF; CDR3nt: TGTGCCAGCAGTAGGACGGAAAGCTCCTACAATGAGCAGTTCTTC
v_gene: TRBV30; d_gene: -; j_gene: TRBJ2-2; abundance: -; CDR3aa: CAWSVRGLLNTGELFF; CDR3nt: TGTGCCTGGAGTGTACGAGGCCTTCTAAACACCGGGGAGCTGTTTTTT
v_gene: TRBV19; d_gene: TRBD1; j_gene: TRBJ1-1; abundance: once; CDR3aa: CASSILDRANTEAFF; CDR3nt: TGTGCCAGTAGTATTCTTGACAGGGCGAACACTGAAGCTTTCTTT
v_gene: TRBV7-3; d_gene: -; j_gene: TRBJ2-3; abundance: -; CDR3aa: CASSLQGTDTQYF; CDR3nt: TGTGCCAGCAGCTTACAGGGCACAGATACGCAGTATTTT
v_gene: TRBV10-3; d_gene: -; j_gene: TRBJ1-1; abundance: -; CDR3aa: CAISDTGIMNTEAFF; CDR3nt: TGTGCCATCAGTGATACGGGGATCATGAACACTGAAGCTTTCTTT
v_gene: TRBV25-1; d_gene: TRBD1; j_gene: TRBJ2-2; abundance: -; CDR3aa: CASSEYRPTGDGELFF; CDR3nt: TGTGCCAGCAGTGAATATCGCCCCACAGGGGACGGGGAGCTGTTTTTT
v_gene: TRBV7-3; d_gene: -; j_gene: TRBJ1-5; abundance: -; CDR3aa: CASSSGPARRKGPLRNQPQHF; CDR3nt: TGTGCCAGCAGCTCCGGACCCGCGAGGCGAAAAGGCCCGCTCCGTAATCAGCCCCAGCATTTT
v_gene: TRBV5-1; d_gene: -; j_gene: TRBJ1-4; abundance: -; CDR3aa: CASSSDGPLRKLFF; CDR3nt: TGCGCCAGCAGCTCGGACGGCCCCTTAAGAAAACTGTTTTTT
v_gene: TRBV7-9; d_gene: TRBD2; j_gene: TRBJ2-5; abundance: -; CDR3aa: CASSPGWGLAGQETQYF; CDR3nt: TGTGCCAGCAGCCCTGGATGGGGACTAGCGGGGCAAGAGACCCAGTACTTC
v_gene: TRBV4-2; d_gene: -; j_gene: TRBJ1-2; abundance: -; CDR3aa: CASSRQYYGYTF; CDR3nt: TGTGCCAGCAGCCGGCAGTACTATGGCTACACCTTC
v_gene: TRBV19; d_gene: -; j_gene: TRBJ2-7; abundance: -; CDR3aa: CASSITGTYEQYF; CDR3nt: TGTGCCAGTAGTATCACAGGCACCTACGAGCAGTACTTC
v_gene: TRBV11-2; d_gene: -; j_gene: TRBJ2-1; abundance: -; CDR3aa: CASSSGHNNEQFF; CDR3nt: TGTGCCAGCAGCTCCGGACATAACAATGAGCAGTTCTTC
v_gene: TRBV10-2; d_gene: TRBD1; j_gene: TRBJ2-3; abundance: once; CDR3aa: CASRDRVSTDTQYF; CDR3nt: TGCGCCAGCAGGGACAGGGTGAGCACAGATACGCAGTATTTT
v_gene: TRBV2; d_gene: -; j_gene: TRBJ2-1; abundance: -; CDR3aa: CASSYLGYNEQFF; CDR3nt: TGTGCCAGCAGTTATCTCGGCTACAATGAGCAGTTCTTC
v_gene: TRBV5-4; d_gene: -; j_gene: TRBJ2-5; abundance: -; CDR3aa: CASSGGGQIQETQYF; CDR3nt: TGTGCCAGCAGCGGGGGGGGACAGATCCAAGAGACCCAGTACTTC
v_gene: TRBV20-1; d_gene: -; j_gene: TRBJ1-2; abundance: -; CDR3aa: CSAYVNYGYTF; CDR3nt: TGCAGTGCCTACGTTAACTATGGCTACACCTTC
v_gene: TRBV4-1; d_gene: -; j_gene: TRBJ1-1; abundance: -; CDR3aa: CASSQPTGRGTEAFF; CDR3nt: TGCGCCAGCAGCCAACCTACAGGGCGGGGCACTGAAGCTTTCTTT
v_gene: TRBV6-6; d_gene: TRBD2; j_gene: TRBJ2-7; abundance: -; CDR3aa: CASSPAGVYEQYF; CDR3nt: TGTGCCAGCAGCCCAGCGGGAGTTTACGAGCAGTACTTC
v_gene: TRBV5-1; d_gene: -; j_gene: TRBJ2-6; abundance: -; CDR3aa: CASSLEGVGRLAPGANVLTF; CDR3nt: TGCGCCAGCAGCTTGGAGGGAGTGGGCAGGCTAGCTCCTGGGGCCAACGTCCTGACTTTC
v_gene: TRBV15; d_gene: TRBD2; j_gene: TRBJ2-3; abundance: -; CDR3aa: CATSRESGRATDTQYF; CDR3nt: TGTGCCACCAGCAGAGAAAGCGGGAGGGCCACAGATACGCAGTATTTT
v_gene: TRBV2; d_gene: -; j_gene: TRBJ2-1; abundance: -; CDR3aa: CASREGPYNEQFF; CDR3nt: TGTGCCAGCAGAGAGGGCCCCTACAATGAGCAGTTCTTC